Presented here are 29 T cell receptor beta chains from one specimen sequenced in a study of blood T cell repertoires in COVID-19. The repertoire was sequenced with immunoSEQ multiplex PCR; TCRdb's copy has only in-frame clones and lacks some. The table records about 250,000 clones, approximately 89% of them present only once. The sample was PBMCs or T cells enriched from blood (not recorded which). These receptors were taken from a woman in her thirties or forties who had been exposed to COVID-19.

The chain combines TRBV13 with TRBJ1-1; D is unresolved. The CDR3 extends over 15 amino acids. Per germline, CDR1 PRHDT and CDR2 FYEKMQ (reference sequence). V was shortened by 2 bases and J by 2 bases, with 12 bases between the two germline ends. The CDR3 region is CASSLMLVANTEAFF. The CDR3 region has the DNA TGTGCCAGCAGCTTAATGTTGGTAGCCAACACTGAAGCTTTCTTT.

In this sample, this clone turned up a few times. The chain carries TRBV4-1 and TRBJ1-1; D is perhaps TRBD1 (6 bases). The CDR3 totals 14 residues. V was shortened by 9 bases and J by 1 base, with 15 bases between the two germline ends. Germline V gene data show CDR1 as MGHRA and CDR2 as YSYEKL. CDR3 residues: CASRRGGANTEAFF. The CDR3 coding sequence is TGCGCCAGTCGCCGGGGGGGGGCGAACACTGAAGCTTTCTTT.

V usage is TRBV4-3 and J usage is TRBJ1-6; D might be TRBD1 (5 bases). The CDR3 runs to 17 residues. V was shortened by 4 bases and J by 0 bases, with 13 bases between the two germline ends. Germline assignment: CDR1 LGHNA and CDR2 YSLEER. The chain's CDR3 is CASSPRQLGSYNSPLHF. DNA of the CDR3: TGCGCCAGCAGCCCGAGACAGTTGGGCTCCTATAATTCACCCCTCCACTTT.

CDR3 DNA sequence: TGTGCCAGCAGCCGGAGGAGGGAGGGACCCCCTACCTACGAGCAGTACGTC. Translation: CASSRRREGPPTYEQYV. The V and J genes are TRBV6-2 or TRBV6-3 and TRBJ2-7; 7 bases agree with TRBD2. Trimming cost V 6 bases and J 2 bases; bases outside gene matches: 16. Germline-derived CDR1 and CDR2 are MNHEY and SVGEGT. CDR3 length equals 17 residues.

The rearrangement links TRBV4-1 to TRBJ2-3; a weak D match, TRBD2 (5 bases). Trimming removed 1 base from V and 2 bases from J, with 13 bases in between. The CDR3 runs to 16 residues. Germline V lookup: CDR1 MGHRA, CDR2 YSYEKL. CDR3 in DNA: TGCGCCAGCAGCCAAGCCCCACTAGGGATCACAGATACGCAGTATTTT. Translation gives CASSQAPLGITDTQYF.

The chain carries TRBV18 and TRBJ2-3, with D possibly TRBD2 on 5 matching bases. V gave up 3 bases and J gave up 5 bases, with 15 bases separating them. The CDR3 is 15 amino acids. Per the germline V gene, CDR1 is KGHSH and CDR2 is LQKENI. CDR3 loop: CASSPGAGFKDTQYF. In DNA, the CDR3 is TGTGCCAGCTCACCGGGAGCTGGGTTCAAAGATACGCAGTATTTT. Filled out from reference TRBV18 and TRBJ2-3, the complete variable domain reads NAGVMQNPRHLVRRRGQEARLRCSPMKGHSHVYWYRQLPEEGLKFMVYLQKENIIDESGMPKERFSAEFPKEGPSILRIQQVVRGDSAAYFCASSPGAGFKDTQYFGPGTRLTVL.

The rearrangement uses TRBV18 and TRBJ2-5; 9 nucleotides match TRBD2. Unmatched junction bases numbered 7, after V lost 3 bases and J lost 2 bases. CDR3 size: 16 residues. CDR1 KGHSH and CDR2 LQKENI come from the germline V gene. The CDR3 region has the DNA TGTGCCAGCTCACCTCAGGGACTAGCAGGACAAGAGACCCAGTACTTC. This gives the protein CASSPQGLAGQETQYF.

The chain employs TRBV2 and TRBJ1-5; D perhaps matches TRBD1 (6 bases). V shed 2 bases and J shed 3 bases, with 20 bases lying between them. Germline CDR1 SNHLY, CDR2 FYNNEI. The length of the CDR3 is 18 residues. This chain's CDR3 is CASSEPPQGRAYNQPQHF. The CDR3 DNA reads TGTGCCAGCAGTGAACCCCCCCAGGGGCGGGCCTACAATCAGCCCCAGCATTTT.

CDR3 in DNA: TGCAGTGCTAGTCCTAGCGGCTCCTACAATGAGCAGTTCTTC. Its translation: CSASPSGSYNEQFF. This chain uses TRBV20-1 with TRBJ2-1; 7 positions match TRBD2. CDR1 is DFQATT, CDR2 SNEGSKA, per germline (reference sequence). The CDR3 contains 14 residues. V lost 3 bases and J lost 0; bases outside the gene matches: 2.

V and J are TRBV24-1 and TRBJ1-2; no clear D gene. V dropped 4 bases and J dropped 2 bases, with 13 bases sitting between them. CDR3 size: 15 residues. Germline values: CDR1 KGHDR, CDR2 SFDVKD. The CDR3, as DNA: TGTGCCACCAGTGACCCAAGGACTGAGAACTATGGCTACACCTTC. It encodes CATSDPRTENYGYTF.

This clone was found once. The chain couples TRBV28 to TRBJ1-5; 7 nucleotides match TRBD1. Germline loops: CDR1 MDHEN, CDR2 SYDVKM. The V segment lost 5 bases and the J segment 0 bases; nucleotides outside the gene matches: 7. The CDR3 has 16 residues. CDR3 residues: CASSVIGTDSNQPQHF. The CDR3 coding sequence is TGTGCCAGCAGTGTGATCGGGACAGATAGCAATCAGCCCCAGCATTTT.

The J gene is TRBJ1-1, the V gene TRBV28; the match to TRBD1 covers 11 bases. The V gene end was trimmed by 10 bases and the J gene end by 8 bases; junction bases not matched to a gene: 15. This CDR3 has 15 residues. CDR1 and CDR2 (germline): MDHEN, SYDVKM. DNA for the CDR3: TGTGCCACCCATACCCCCGGGACAGGGGGACGGGAAGCTTTCTTT. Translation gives CATHTPGTGGREAFF.

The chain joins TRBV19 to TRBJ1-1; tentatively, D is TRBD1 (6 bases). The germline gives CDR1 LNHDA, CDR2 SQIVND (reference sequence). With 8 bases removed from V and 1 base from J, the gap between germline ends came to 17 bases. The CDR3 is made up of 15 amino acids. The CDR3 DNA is TGTGCCAGTGGTACCAGCAGGGGAAAGAACACTGAAGCTTTCTTT. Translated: CASGTSRGKNTEAFF.

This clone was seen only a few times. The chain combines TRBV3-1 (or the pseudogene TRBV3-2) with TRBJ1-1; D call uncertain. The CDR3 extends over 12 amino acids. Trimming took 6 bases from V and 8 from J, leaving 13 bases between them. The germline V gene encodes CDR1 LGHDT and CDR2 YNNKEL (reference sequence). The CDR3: CASSLRSGEAFF. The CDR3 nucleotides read TGTGCCAGCAGTCTCCGGTCCGGGGAAGCTTTCTTT.

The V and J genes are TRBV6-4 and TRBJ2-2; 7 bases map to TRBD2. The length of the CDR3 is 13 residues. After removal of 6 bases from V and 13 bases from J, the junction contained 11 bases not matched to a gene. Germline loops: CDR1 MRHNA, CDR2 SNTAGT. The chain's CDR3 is CASSAGEEGALFF. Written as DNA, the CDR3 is TGTGCCAGCAGCGCGGGGGAGGAAGGTGCGCTGTTTTTT.

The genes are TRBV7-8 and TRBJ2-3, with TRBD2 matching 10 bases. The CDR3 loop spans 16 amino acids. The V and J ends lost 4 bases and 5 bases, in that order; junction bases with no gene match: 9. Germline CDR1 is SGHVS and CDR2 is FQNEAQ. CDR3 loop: CASSSEIRLAGDTQYF. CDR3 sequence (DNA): TGTGCCAGCAGCTCCGAAATAAGACTAGCGGGAGATACGCAGTATTTT.

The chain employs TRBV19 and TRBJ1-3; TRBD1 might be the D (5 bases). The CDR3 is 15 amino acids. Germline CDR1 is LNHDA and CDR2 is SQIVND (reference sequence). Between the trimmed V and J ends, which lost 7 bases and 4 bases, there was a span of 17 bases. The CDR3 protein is CASTPWGGGGNTIYF. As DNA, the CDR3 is TGTGCCAGTACCCCTTGGGGGGGAGGAGGAAACACCATATATTTT.

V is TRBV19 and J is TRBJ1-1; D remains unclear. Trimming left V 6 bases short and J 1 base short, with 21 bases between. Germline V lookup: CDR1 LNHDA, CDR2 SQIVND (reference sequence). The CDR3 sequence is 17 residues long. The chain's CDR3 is CASRPTRDFSGNTEAFF. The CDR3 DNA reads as TGTGCCAGTAGACCAACCCGGGATTTTTCCGGGAACACTGAAGCTTTCTTT.

CDR3: CASSSGWSSGEQYV. CDR3 nucleotides: TGTGCCAGCAGTAGCGGTTGGAGTTCTGGCGAGCAGTACGTC. V and J are TRBV6-5 and TRBJ2-7; the D gene is possibly TRBD2 (5 bases). V lost 5 bases and J lost 6, with 17 bases in between. The CDR3 contains 14 residues. CDR1 MNHEY and CDR2 SVGAGI come from the germline V gene.

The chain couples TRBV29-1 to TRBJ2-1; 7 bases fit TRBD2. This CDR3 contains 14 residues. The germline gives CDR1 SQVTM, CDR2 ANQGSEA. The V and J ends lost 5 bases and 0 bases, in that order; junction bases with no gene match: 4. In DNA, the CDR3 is TGCAGCGTTAACCGGGAGGACTCCTACAATGAGCAGTTCTTC. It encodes CSVNREDSYNEQFF.

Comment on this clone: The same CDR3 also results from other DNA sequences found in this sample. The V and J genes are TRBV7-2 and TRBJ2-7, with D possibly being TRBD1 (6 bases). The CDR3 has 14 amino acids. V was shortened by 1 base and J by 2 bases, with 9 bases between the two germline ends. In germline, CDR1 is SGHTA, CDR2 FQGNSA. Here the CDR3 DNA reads TGTGCCAGCAGCTTAGATGGGGGCCCCTACGAGCAGTACTTC. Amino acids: CASSLDGGPYEQYF.

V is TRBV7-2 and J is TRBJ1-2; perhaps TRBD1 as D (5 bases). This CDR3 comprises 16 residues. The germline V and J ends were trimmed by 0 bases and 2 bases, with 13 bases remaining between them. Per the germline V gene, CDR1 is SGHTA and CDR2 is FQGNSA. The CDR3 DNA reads TGTGCCAGCAGCTTAGCGGGAGGGTGGGGGAACTATGGCTACACCTTC. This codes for CASSLAGGWGNYGYTF.

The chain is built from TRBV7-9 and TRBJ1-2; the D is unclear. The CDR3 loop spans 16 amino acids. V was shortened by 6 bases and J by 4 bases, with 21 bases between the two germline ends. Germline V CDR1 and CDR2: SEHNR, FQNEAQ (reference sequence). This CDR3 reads CASRPLERGALYGYTF. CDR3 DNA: TGTGCCAGCAGACCCCTCGAACGAGGAGCACTCTATGGCTACACCTTC.

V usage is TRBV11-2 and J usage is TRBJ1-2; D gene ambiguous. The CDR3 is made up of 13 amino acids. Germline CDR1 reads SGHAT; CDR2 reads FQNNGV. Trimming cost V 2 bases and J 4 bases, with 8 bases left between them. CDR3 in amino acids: CASSLTPSYGYTF. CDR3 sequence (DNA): TGTGCCAGCAGCTTAACTCCTTCCTATGGCTACACCTTC.

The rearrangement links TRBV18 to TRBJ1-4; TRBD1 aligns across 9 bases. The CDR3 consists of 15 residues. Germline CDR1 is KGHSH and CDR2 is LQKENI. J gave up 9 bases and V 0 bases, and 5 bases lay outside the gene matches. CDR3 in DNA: TGTGCCAGCTCACCACCGGGACAGGGTATCAAAAAACTGTTTTTT. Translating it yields CASSPPGQGIKKLFF.

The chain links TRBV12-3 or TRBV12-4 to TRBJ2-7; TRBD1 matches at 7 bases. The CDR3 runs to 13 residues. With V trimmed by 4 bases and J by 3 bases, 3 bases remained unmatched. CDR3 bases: TGTGCCAGCAGTTCGGCAGGGGGCTACGAGCAGTACTTC. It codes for CASSSAGGYEQYF.

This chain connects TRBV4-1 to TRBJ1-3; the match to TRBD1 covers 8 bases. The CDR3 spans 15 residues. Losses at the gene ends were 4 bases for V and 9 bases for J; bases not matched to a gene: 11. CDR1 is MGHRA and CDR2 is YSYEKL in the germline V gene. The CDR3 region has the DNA TGCGCCAGCAGCCCCACCGGACAGGGAGATGGCACCATATATTTT. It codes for CASSPTGQGDGTIYF.

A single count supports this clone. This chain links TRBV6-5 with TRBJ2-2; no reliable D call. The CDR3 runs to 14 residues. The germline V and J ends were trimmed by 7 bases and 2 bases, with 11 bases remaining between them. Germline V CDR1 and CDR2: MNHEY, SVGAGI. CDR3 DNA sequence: TGTGCCAGCATGGTAGAGGCAAACACCGGGGAGCTGTTTTTT. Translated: CASMVEANTGELFF.

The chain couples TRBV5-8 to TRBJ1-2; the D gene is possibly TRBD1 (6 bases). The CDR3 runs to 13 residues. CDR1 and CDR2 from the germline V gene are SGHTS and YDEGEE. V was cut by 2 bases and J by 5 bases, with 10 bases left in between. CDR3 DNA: TGTGCCAGCAGCTTAATACAGGGTTATGGCTACACCTTC. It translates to CASSLIQGYGYTF.